A selection of T cell receptor beta chains follows, all from one sample in a study of persistence of HIV-infected CD4 T cells. Sequencing was performed with immunoSEQ multiplex PCR; in TCRdb, only in-frame clones are kept and a portion is missing. This sample has around 40,000 clones, with approximately 88% found just once. These TCRs' antigens remain unknown. The sample here was CD4+ T cells sorted from PBMCs after approximately 18-hour stimulation, taken from a patient who received antiretroviral therapy. Receptors originate from an adult man with HIV who was CMV-seropositive. Each CDR3 is given with its conserved first and last residue. The D gene is left open where the match is weak. Some rows mark clone size as missing; the rest say once, few, many or name a class of expanded clone.

clone_size: .; v_call: TRBV5-4; d_call: .; j_call: TRBJ2-3; cdr3_nt: TGTGCCAGCAGCTTCGGACAGAACACAGATACGCAGTATTTT; cdr3_aa: CASSFGQNTDTQYF
clone_size: .; v_call: TRBV2; d_call: TRBD1; j_call: TRBJ2-2; cdr3_nt: TGTGCCAGCAGTGAAGGGACAGGAGGCACCGGGGAGCTGTTTTTT; cdr3_aa: CASSEGTGGTGELFF
clone_size: .; v_call: TRBV18; d_call: .; j_call: TRBJ2-2; cdr3_nt: TGTGCCAGCTCACCTAACACGGGCCGCGGGGCCGGGGAGCTGTTTTTT; cdr3_aa: CASSPNTGRGAGELFF
clone_size: .; v_call: TRBV19; d_call: .; j_call: TRBJ1-6; cdr3_nt: TGTGCCAGTAGTACCGGGGGGGCCCCATGGACCCTCCACTTT; cdr3_aa: CASSTGGAPWTLHF
clone_size: .; v_call: TRBV28; d_call: .; j_call: TRBJ1-1; cdr3_nt: TGTGCCAGCAGTTCACAGAAGACCCAGTGGTCCACTGAAGCTTTCTTT; cdr3_aa: CASSSQKTQWSTEAFF
clone_size: .; v_call: TRBV6-5; d_call: .; j_call: TRBJ1-1; cdr3_nt: TGTGCCAGCAGTTACGGCCTCAGGGACGGGAACACTGAAGCTTTCTTT; cdr3_aa: CASSYGLRDGNTEAFF
clone_size: .; v_call: TRBV10-3; d_call: .; j_call: TRBJ1-1; cdr3_nt: TGTGCCATCAGTGATGGCAGTTTGAACACTGAAGCTTTCTTT; cdr3_aa: CAISDGSLNTEAFF
clone_size: once; v_call: TRBV19; d_call: TRBD2; j_call: TRBJ2-1; cdr3_nt: TGTGCCAGTAGTCTTTCCGGGACTAGCAACTACAATGAGCAGTTCTTC; cdr3_aa: CASSLSGTSNYNEQFF
clone_size: .; v_call: TRBV10-1; d_call: TRBD1; j_call: TRBJ2-6; cdr3_nt: TGCGCCAGTTCCGGACAGGCTGGGGCCAACGTCCTGACTTTC; cdr3_aa: CASSGQAGANVLTF
clone_size: once; v_call: TRBV7-2; d_call: .; j_call: TRBJ1-6; cdr3_nt: TGTGCCAGCAGCGTGAGACAGAATTCACCCCTCCACTTT; cdr3_aa: CASSVRQNSPLHF
clone_size: .; v_call: TRBV25-1; d_call: .; j_call: TRBJ1-4; cdr3_nt: TGTGCCAGCAGTTCCCACGGGGGGGGAGGCGAAAAACTGTTTTTT; cdr3_aa: CASSSHGGGGEKLFF
clone_size: .; v_call: TRBV7-6; d_call: .; j_call: TRBJ2-1; cdr3_nt: TGTGCCAGCAGCTTAGGAGTGGGGGGCTCCTACAATGAGCAGTTCTTC; cdr3_aa: CASSLGVGGSYNEQFF
clone_size: .; v_call: TRBV2; d_call: .; j_call: TRBJ1-5; cdr3_nt: TGTGCCAGCAGTGCCAGGGTGAGGAGTCTCTTAGGCAATCAGCCCCAGCATTTT; cdr3_aa: CASSARVRSLLGNQPQHF
clone_size: few; v_call: TRBV7-8; d_call: .; j_call: TRBJ2-1; cdr3_nt: TGTGCCAGCAGCTTTTCCGAGGTCCAGAGAAATGAGCAGTTCTTC; cdr3_aa: CASSFSEVQRNEQFF
clone_size: few; v_call: TRBV6-5; d_call: TRBD2; j_call: TRBJ2-7; cdr3_nt: TGTGCCAGCAGTCTCTTAGCGGGGGCTTCCTACGAGCAGTACTTC; cdr3_aa: CASSLLAGASYEQYF
clone_size: .; v_call: TRBV19; d_call: .; j_call: TRBJ2-3; cdr3_nt: TGTGCCAGTAGTAGGCTGGGAGATACGCAGTATTTT; cdr3_aa: CASSRLGDTQYF
clone_size: .; v_call: TRBV9; d_call: .; j_call: TRBJ1-5; cdr3_nt: TGTGCCAGCAGGGGAAAAACAGGGAGGGGAACGCCCCAGCATTTT; cdr3_aa: CASRGKTGRGTPQHF
clone_size: .; v_call: TRBV27; d_call: .; j_call: TRBJ1-2; cdr3_nt: TGTGCCAGCAGTTTAGGGCAGCCCCCCAACTATGGCTACACCTTC; cdr3_aa: CASSLGQPPNYGYTF
clone_size: .; v_call: TRBV28; d_call: .; j_call: TRBJ2-3; cdr3_nt: TGTGCCAGCAGTTTTCTAGGAGCGGACAAAAGCACAGATACGCAGTATTTT; cdr3_aa: CASSFLGADKSTDTQYF
clone_size: .; v_call: TRBV10-2; d_call: .; j_call: TRBJ1-2; cdr3_nt: TGCGCCAGCACGGGATGGGGACCCTATGGCTACACCTTC; cdr3_aa: CASTGWGPYGYTF
clone_size: .; v_call: TRBV5-4; d_call: .; j_call: TRBJ2-6; cdr3_nt: TGTGCCAGCAGCCCGAATCGGCTCTCTGGGGCCAACGTCCTGACTTTC; cdr3_aa: CASSPNRLSGANVLTF
clone_size: .; v_call: TRBV12-5; d_call: .; j_call: TRBJ2-7; cdr3_nt: TGTGCTAGTGGTTTGCTGCCCGGGGTGCAAAACTACGAGCAGTACTTC; cdr3_aa: CASGLLPGVQNYEQYF
clone_size: few; v_call: TRBV3-1/TRBV3-2; d_call: .; j_call: TRBJ2-1; cdr3_nt: TGTGCCAGCAGCCAAGATATCGGCAGGGGGGGCAATGAGCAGTTCTTC; cdr3_aa: CASSQDIGRGGNEQFF
clone_size: .; v_call: TRBV5-5; d_call: .; j_call: TRBJ2-7; cdr3_nt: TGTGCCAGCAGCTTCTCTGGGGGCAGCTCCTACGAGCAGTACTTC; cdr3_aa: CASSFSGGSSYEQYF
clone_size: .; v_call: TRBV25-1; d_call: TRBD1; j_call: TRBJ2-7; cdr3_nt: TGTGCCAGCAGTGGGACAGGGGAACAGCAGTACTTC; cdr3_aa: CASSGTGEQQYF
clone_size: .; v_call: TRBV19; d_call: TRBD2; j_call: TRBJ2-7; cdr3_nt: TGTGCCAGTAGTAGGGGGGGTGCAGTCTCCTACGAGCAGTACTTC; cdr3_aa: CASSRGGAVSYEQYF
clone_size: .; v_call: TRBV29-1; d_call: .; j_call: TRBJ1-1; cdr3_nt: TGCAGCGTTGGGGGACACCCCCTTTTT; cdr3_aa: CSVGGHPLF
clone_size: .; v_call: TRBV30; d_call: TRBD1; j_call: TRBJ1-6; cdr3_nt: TGTGCCTGGTCGGGACAGGCGGTAAATTCACCCCTCCACTTT; cdr3_aa: CAWSGQAVNSPLHF
clone_size: .; v_call: TRBV10-2; d_call: TRBD2; j_call: TRBJ2-3; cdr3_nt: TGCGCCAGCACCCCGGTAGCGGGGCTCCGCACAGATACGCAGTATTTT; cdr3_aa: CASTPVAGLRTDTQYF
clone_size: .; v_call: TRBV18; d_call: .; j_call: TRBJ1-1; cdr3_nt: TGTGCCAGCTCAGGTCTAGGACCGGGACGGATTCAAATGAACACTGAAGCTTTCTTT; cdr3_aa: CASSGLGPGRIQMNTEAFF
clone_size: .; v_call: TRBV6-1; d_call: .; j_call: TRBJ1-1; cdr3_nt: TGTGCCAGCAGTGAAACCTGGGGTGAAGCTTTCTTT; cdr3_aa: CASSETWGEAFF
clone_size: once; v_call: TRBV7-2; d_call: TRBD2; j_call: TRBJ2-7; cdr3_nt: TGTGCCAGCAGCCTTGCGGGGGGCGCCTACGAGCAGTACTTC; cdr3_aa: CASSLAGGAYEQYF
clone_size: .; v_call: TRBV5-4; d_call: TRBD2; j_call: TRBJ2-1; cdr3_nt: TGTGCCAGCAGCTTGGGGACTAGCGGGGGGGCCGCTGAGCAGTTCTTC; cdr3_aa: CASSLGTSGGAAEQFF
clone_size: .; v_call: TRBV5-1; d_call: TRBD1; j_call: TRBJ1-6; cdr3_nt: TGCGCCAGCAGCTTGGTGGGACAGGGAGTTACACCCCTCCACTTT; cdr3_aa: CASSLVGQGVTPLHF
clone_size: .; v_call: TRBV18; d_call: TRBD1; j_call: TRBJ2-5; cdr3_nt: TGTGCCAGCTCACCTCCGGGACAGGCGGGAGAGACCCAGTACTTC; cdr3_aa: CASSPPGQAGETQYF
clone_size: .; v_call: TRBV6-1; d_call: .; j_call: TRBJ2-7; cdr3_nt: TGTGCCAGCAGTGAAGGCAACAGGGGGGGATCGTACTTC; cdr3_aa: CASSEGNRGGSYF
clone_size: .; v_call: TRBV13; d_call: .; j_call: TRBJ2-2; cdr3_nt: TGTGCCAGCAGCTTATCGGACAGGGAGGGGACCGGGGAGCTGTTTTTT; cdr3_aa: CASSLSDREGTGELFF
clone_size: .; v_call: TRBV28; d_call: .; j_call: TRBJ2-3; cdr3_nt: TGTGCCAGCAGTTTAGGGGTCAGTGTCACAGATACGCAGTATTTT; cdr3_aa: CASSLGVSVTDTQYF
clone_size: .; v_call: TRBV5-1; d_call: .; j_call: TRBJ1-1; cdr3_nt: TGCGCCAGCAGCTTCCTGGAAGAGAACACTGAAGCTTTCTTT; cdr3_aa: CASSFLEENTEAFF
clone_size: .; v_call: TRBV7-8; d_call: .; j_call: TRBJ2-7; cdr3_nt: TGTGCCAGCAGCTTAGCGAACAGGAACTTAGGCGAGCAGTACTTC; cdr3_aa: CASSLANRNLGEQYF
clone_size: .; v_call: TRBV2; d_call: .; j_call: TRBJ1-2; cdr3_nt: TGTGCCAGCAGTTTAGGAGGGTCAACTAACTATGGCTACACCTTC; cdr3_aa: CASSLGGSTNYGYTF
clone_size: .; v_call: TRBV28; d_call: .; j_call: TRBJ2-2; cdr3_nt: TGTGCCAGTACTATAGGGGGAATCAACACCGGGGAGCTGTTTTTT; cdr3_aa: CASTIGGINTGELFF
clone_size: once; v_call: TRBV24-1; d_call: TRBD2; j_call: TRBJ2-1; cdr3_nt: TGTGCCACCAGTGACCCGGGACTAGCGGGGGGGAATGAGCAGTTCTTC; cdr3_aa: CATSDPGLAGGNEQFF
clone_size: .; v_call: TRBV5-1; d_call: TRBD1; j_call: TRBJ1-1; cdr3_nt: TGCGCCAGCAGCCTCGGACAGGCGAACACTGAAGCTTTCTTT; cdr3_aa: CASSLGQANTEAFF
clone_size: .; v_call: TRBV24-1; d_call: TRBD1; j_call: TRBJ1-5; cdr3_nt: TGTGCCACCGGGGGCAGGGGGGATCAGCCCCAGCATTTT; cdr3_aa: CATGGRGDQPQHF
clone_size: .; v_call: TRBV6-1; d_call: .; j_call: TRBJ1-5; cdr3_nt: TGTGCCAGCAAGAGGGCAAACTCCGATCAGCCCCAGCATTTT; cdr3_aa: CASKRANSDQPQHF
clone_size: .; v_call: TRBV28; d_call: .; j_call: TRBJ2-2; cdr3_nt: TGTGCCAGCAGGAGATTTGGCGGGGAGCTGTTTTTT; cdr3_aa: CASRRFGGELFF
clone_size: .; v_call: TRBV28; d_call: .; j_call: TRBJ1-6; cdr3_nt: TGTGCCAGCACCTACAGGGAGAATCATTCACCCCTCCACTTT; cdr3_aa: CASTYRENHSPLHF